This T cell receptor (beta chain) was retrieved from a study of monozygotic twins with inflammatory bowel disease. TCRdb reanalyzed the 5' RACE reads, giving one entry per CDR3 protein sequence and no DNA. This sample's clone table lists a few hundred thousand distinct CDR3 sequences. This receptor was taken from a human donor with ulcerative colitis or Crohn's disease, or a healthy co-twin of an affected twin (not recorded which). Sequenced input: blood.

The chain's CDR3 is CSARTAPGLDLGTQYF. The chain combines TRBV20-1 with TRBJ2-3; the D gene TCRdb calls, TRBD2, cannot be checked with no DNA. The V gene's germline CDR1 is DFQATT and CDR2 SNEGSKA (reference sequence). The CDR3 is 16 amino acids.